The table lists the clone carrying this T cell receptor beta chain with many counts. Its matching antigen is unknown. These data come from a study of Graves' ophthalmopathy and Graves' hyperthyroidism. Amplification of TCR beta CDR3 regions used RNA transcripts. A first-round RT-PCR used HTBI primers, followed by a second-round multiplex PCR. TCRdb passed the multiplex PCR reads through MiXCR, listing each CDR3 protein once. Among a few hundred thousand distinct CDR3 sequences listed, roughly 21% were seen once. The ends were cut back, 2 bases at V and 2 bases at J, with 13 bases in the middle. Looked up from germline, CDR1 is MNHEY and CDR2 is SMNVEV (reference sequence). The CDR3 is made up of 15 amino acids. Study observations and caveats: The model's ophthalmopathy progression predictions had roughly 69% sensitivity and over 72% specificity.

This receptor was obtained from a woman aged 18-29 years with stable Graves' hyperthyroidism. The sequenced sample was peripheral blood. The J gene is TRBJ2-7, the V gene TRBV27; D is tentatively TRBD1 or TRBD2 (5 bases each). The CDR3 nucleotides read TGTGCCAGCAGTTTAGGGACCGCAGAGCCCTACGAGCAGTACTTC. Amino acid sequence: CASSLGTAEPYEQYF.